Below, one TCR beta chain is given with its context. In the original processing: Reference gene primers were amplified, and this amplification served to estimate nucleated cell counts. Clones were read by immunoSEQ multiplex PCR, and TCRdb kept only the in-frame ones, dropping some. That table gives V, J and clone size, and the DNA gave D and trimming. The sample includes tens of thousands of clones, around 88% seen only once; the top ten take around 3.5%. This record belongs to a study of blood T cell repertoires in COVID-19. As for the study in general: From the United States, Italy and Spain came samples of acute and convalescent COVID-19. PBMCs, B-cell-depleted T cells, or T cells provided the cDNA or gDNA that made up the material.

Trimming cost V 0 bases and J 4 bases; bases outside gene matches: 5. This CDR3 contains 15 residues. Germline V gives CDR1 SGHRS, CDR2 YFSETQ. This TCR was recovered from a human donor in a cohort sampled during active COVID-19. V gene TRBV5-1 combines with J gene TRBJ2-5, with TRBD2 matching 8 bases. Specimen: peripheral blood. The DNA of the CDR3 is TGCGCCAGCAGCTTGGGGCGGGGGGAAGGAGAGACCCAGTACTTC. Amino acid sequence: CASSLGRGEGETQYF. The full variable domain, its missing parts supplied by reference TRBV5-1 and TRBJ2-5, is KAGVTQTPRYLIKTRGQQVTLSCSPISGHRSVSWYQQTPGQGLQFLFEYFSETQRNKGNFPGRFSGRQFSNSRSEMNVSTLELGDSALYLCASSLGRGEGETQYFGPGTRLLVL.